The next 26 T cell receptor beta chains were all read from a single sample in a study of shared clonotypes between healthy human individuals. TCRdb's copy holds only in-frame clones and misses some; the assay was immunoSEQ multiplex PCR. This table holds around 2.1 million clones, more than 90% found once. Sample: naive CD4+ T cells sorted from blood. Subset of the sample: CD45RA+ positively selected. The receptors shown here come from a man younger than 35 in good health.

This sequence joins TRBV7-8 and TRBJ2-2; possible D gene TRBD1, 6 bases. The CDR3 length is 15 residues. Germline assignment: CDR1 SGHVS and CDR2 FQNEAQ. Trimming took 3 bases from V and 7 from J, leaving 15 bases between them. This CDR3 is CASSFGWTDNGELFF. CDR3 DNA sequence: TGTGCCAGCAGCTTTGGCTGGACAGACAACGGGGAGCTGTTTTTT.

J is TRBJ2-5 and V is TRBV7-9; no clear D gene. There are 14 residues in the CDR3. V lost 0 bases and J lost 5, with 10 bases in between. CDR1 SEHNR and CDR2 FQNEAQ come from the germline V gene (reference sequence). Written as DNA, the CDR3 is TGTGCCAGCAGCTTAGCGTTGAGAGAGGAGACCCAGTACTTC. Translation: CASSLALREETQYF.

The chain joins TRBV4-1 to TRBJ1-1; TRBD1 is a possible D gene (5 bases). CDR1 and CDR2 (germline): MGHRA, YSYEKL. V was shortened by 0 bases and J by 0 bases, with 11 bases between the two germline ends. The CDR3 is 16 residues long. The CDR3 sequence is CASSQDGGGVNTEAFF. The CDR3 bases are TGCGCCAGCAGCCAAGATGGCGGGGGTGTGAACACTGAAGCTTTCTTT.

The chain combines TRBV11-2 with TRBJ2-7; TRBD2 matches at 13 bases. CDR3 length: 16 residues. With V trimmed by 2 bases and J by 2 bases, 3 bases remained unmatched. Germline V gene lookup returns CDR1 SGHAT and CDR2 FQNNGV. Here the CDR3 reads CASSLLGTSGAYEQYF. Here the CDR3 DNA reads TGTGCCAGCAGCTTATTAGGGACTAGCGGGGCCTACGAGCAGTACTTC. Full variable domain (outside the CDR3, taken from reference TRBV11-2 and TRBJ2-7): EAGVAQSPRYKIIEKRQSVAFWCNPISGHATLYWYQQILGQGPKLLIQFQNNGVVDDSQLPKDRFSAERLKGVDSTLKIQPAKLEDSAVYLCASSLLGTSGAYEQYFGPGTRLTVT.

The chain recombines TRBV27 with TRBJ2-3, with no clear D. The germline V and J ends were trimmed by 2 bases and 5 bases, with 11 bases remaining between them. This CDR3 has 14 amino acids. From germline, CDR1 is MNHEY and CDR2 SMNVEV (reference sequence). As DNA, the CDR3 is TGTGCCAGCAGTTTAGGTAGGGCTGAAGATACGCAGTATTTT. Protein product: CASSLGRAEDTQYF.

The chain recombines TRBV18 with TRBJ1-1; 8 bases are shared with TRBD1. The germline V gene encodes CDR1 KGHSH and CDR2 LQKENI. The CDR3 has 13 amino acids. The junction had 6 bases not matched to a gene; V was cut back by 3 bases and J by 9 bases. CDR3 sequence: CASSPLDRVQAFF. The DNA of the CDR3 is TGTGCCAGCTCACCCCTGGACAGGGTTCAAGCTTTCTTT.

This sequence joins TRBV4-1 and TRBJ1-4; possible D gene TRBD1, 5 bases. The germline CDR1 and CDR2 sequences are MGHRA and YSYEKL. The germline V and J ends were trimmed by 0 bases and 7 bases, with 12 bases remaining between them. The CDR3 runs 15 residues. CDR3 loop: CASSQEGGVPEKLFF. CDR3 in DNA: TGCGCCAGCAGCCAAGAGGGGGGGGTTCCTGAAAAACTGTTTTTT.

This chain links TRBV28 with TRBJ1-1; maybe TRBD1 (5 bases). V shed 8 bases and J shed 5 bases, with 18 bases lying between them. The length of the CDR3 is 14 residues. Germline CDR1 MDHEN, CDR2 SYDVKM. CDR3 in DNA: TGTGCCAGCGGGGGGGGAGGTTTGGAGACTGAAGCTTTCTTT. It codes for CASGGGGLETEAFF.

The chain combines TRBV6-6 with TRBJ2-7; the D is unclear. CDR1 MNHNY and CDR2 SVGAGI come from the germline V gene (reference sequence). The CDR3 runs to 13 residues. Deletions cut 2 bases from V and 4 bases from J, with 9 bases between. Here the CDR3 reads CASSYVQSYEQYF. In DNA, the CDR3 is TGTGCCAGCAGTTACGTGCAGTCGTACGAGCAGTACTTC.

This rearrangement joins TRBV7-9 to TRBJ1-3, with a possible D match to TRBD1 (5 bases). The CDR3 has 16 amino acids. V lost 3 bases and J lost 4, with 16 bases in between. Germline V gives CDR1 SEHNR, CDR2 FQNEAQ (reference sequence). This CDR3 is CASSFDRRVSGNTIYF. CDR3 in DNA: TGTGCCAGCAGCTTCGACCGCAGGGTCTCCGGAAACACCATATATTTT.

The V gene is TRBV19, the J gene TRBJ1-5; 8 nucleotides line up with TRBD1. Germline CDR1 LNHDA, CDR2 SQIVND (reference sequence). J gave up 9 bases and V 5 bases, and 3 bases lay outside the gene matches. CDR3 length: 12 amino acids. In DNA, the CDR3 is TGTGCCAGTAGTCCTACAGGGGGGCCCCAGCATTTT. Residues: CASSPTGGPQHF.

This chain uses TRBV7-9 with TRBJ1-6; D call uncertain. The CDR3 covers 16 residues. Between the trimmed V and J ends, which lost 0 bases and 5 bases, there was a span of 11 bases. Germline V gene data show CDR1 as SEHNR and CDR2 as FQNEAQ (reference sequence). In DNA, the CDR3 is TGTGCCAGCAGCTTAGCGGCATCAGGAAATAATTCACCCCTCCACTTT. It yields the protein CASSLAASGNNSPLHF.

The V and J genes are TRBV5-1 and TRBJ2-3; TRBD1 matches at 10 bases. Germline V gene data show CDR1 as SGHRS and CDR2 as YFSETQ. V lost 4 bases, J lost 0 bases, and 5 bases stayed unmatched. The CDR3 consists of 16 residues. The CDR3: CASSNRTGGSTDTQYF. In DNA form, the CDR3 reads TGCGCCAGCAGCAACCGGACAGGGGGAAGCACAGATACGCAGTATTTT.

In the case of this clone: This sample includes further DNA sequences coding for the same CDR3. The chain uses TRBV6-5 and TRBJ1-4, with D unresolved. CDR3 length equals 15 residues. Deletions cut 0 bases from V and 0 bases from J, with 5 bases between. CDR1 is MNHEY, CDR2 SVGAGI, per germline. CDR3 amino acids: CASSYSGATNEKLFF. The CDR3 region has the DNA TGTGCCAGCAGTTACTCCGGCGCAACTAATGAAAAACTGTTTTTT.

A single count supports this clone. The chain's CDR3 is CASSPQGLGANEQFF. The CDR3 DNA sequence: TGTGCCAGCAGCCCCCAGGGCCTGGGAGCCAATGAGCAGTTCTTC. V is TRBV7-9 and J is TRBJ2-1; D possibly matches TRBD1 or TRBD2 (5 bases each). From germline, CDR1 is SEHNR and CDR2 FQNEAQ (reference sequence). CDR3 length: 15 residues. The V gene lost 5 bases and the J gene lost 6 bases, with 17 bases spanning the gap.

The chain couples TRBV7-9 to TRBJ1-6; 10 bases match TRBD1. After removal of 5 bases from V and 7 bases from J, the junction contained 8 bases not matched to a gene. This CDR3 region has 16 residues. Germline values: CDR1 SEHNR, CDR2 FQNEAQ (reference sequence). The CDR3 DNA follows: TGTGCCAGCAGCCCCCGGGACAGGGGTCGAAATTCACCCCTCCACTTT. Protein product: CASSPRDRGRNSPLHF.

V is TRBV7-9 and J is TRBJ2-6; D might be TRBD1 (6 bases). Trimming left V 4 bases short and J 2 bases short, with 9 bases between. CDR1 is SEHNR, CDR2 FQNEAQ, per germline (reference sequence). There are 15 residues in the CDR3. The chain's CDR3 is CASSSGQPGANVLTF. As DNA, the CDR3 is TGTGCCAGCAGCTCCGGACAGCCTGGGGCCAACGTCCTGACTTTC. Full variable domain (outside the CDR3, taken from reference TRBV7-9 and TRBJ2-6): DTGVSQNPRHKITKRGQNVTFRCDPISEHNRLYWYRQTLGQGPEFLTYFQNEAQLEKSRLLSDRFSAERPKGSFSTLEIQRTEQGDSAMYLCASSSGQPGANVLTFGAGSRLTVL.

The chain employs TRBV19 and TRBJ1-2; 8 nucleotides agree with TRBD1. The CDR3 length is 11 residues. The germline CDR1 and CDR2 sequences are LNHDA and SQIVND (reference sequence). The J segment lost 6 bases and the V segment lost 10 bases, leaving 4 bases of the junction unmatched. CDR3 sequence: CATTGEDGYTF. The CDR3 DNA reads as TGTGCCACGACAGGGGAGGATGGCTACACCTTC.

The chain joins TRBV5-1 to TRBJ2-1; 7 bases fit TRBD2. The CDR3 sequence is 15 residues long. The V gene's germline CDR1 is SGHRS and CDR2 YFSETQ. Trimming removed 0 bases from V and 5 bases from J; junction bases left unmatched: 5. The CDR3 reads CASSLAPAGNNEQFF. The CDR3 DNA reads as TGCGCCAGCAGCTTGGCCCCAGCGGGAAACAATGAGCAGTTCTTC.

V is TRBV6-1 and J is TRBJ1-2; possible D gene TRBD1, 5 bases. From germline, CDR1 is MNHNS and CDR2 SASEGT. The CDR3 has 13 amino acids. The ends were cut back, 8 bases at V and 5 bases at J, with 15 bases in the middle. The CDR3 coding sequence is TGTGCCAGCTCCTGGGGACCGGATTATGGCTACACCTTC. Amino acids: CASSWGPDYGYTF.

V gene TRBV18 combines with J gene TRBJ1-2; 12 bases agree with TRBD1. With 4 bases clipped from V and 4 bases from J, the junction kept 7 bases outside the gene matches. This CDR3 contains 16 residues. Germline V CDR1 and CDR2: KGHSH, LQKENI. The CDR3: CASSLGTGGPSYGYTF. For the CDR3, the DNA is TGTGCCAGCTCACTTGGGACAGGGGGCCCTAGCTATGGCTACACCTTC.

DNA of the CDR3: TGTGCCATCAGCGGGATCGGTGGGGGGCATTGGGACTACGAGCAGTACTTC. This encodes CAISGIGGGHWDYEQYF. The rearrangement links TRBV10-3 to TRBJ2-7; the D call may be TRBD1 or TRBD2 (6 bases each). The V gene's germline CDR1 is ENHRY and CDR2 SYGVKD. The CDR3 runs 17 residues. V shed 6 bases and J shed 3 bases, with 24 bases lying between them.

V is TRBV6-5 and J is TRBJ2-3; 12 bases line up with TRBD1. The J segment lost 7 bases and the V segment lost 4 bases, leaving 3 bases of the junction unmatched. CDR3 length: 14 amino acids. The germline V gene encodes CDR1 MNHEY and CDR2 SVGAGI. As DNA, the CDR3 is TGTGCCAGCAGTTGGGGACAGGGGGCCAATACGCAGTATTTT. As protein: CASSWGQGANTQYF.

V is TRBV10-3 and J is TRBJ2-7; D is unclear. The CDR3 runs 14 residues. Germline V gene data show CDR1 as ENHRY and CDR2 as SYGVKD. V lost 4 bases, J lost 3 bases, and 13 bases lay in between. DNA for the CDR3: TGTGCCATCAGTGGATCGCAGGCGTTCTACGAGCAGTACTTC. It yields the protein CAISGSQAFYEQYF.

This sequence joins TRBV29-1 and TRBJ1-2, with TRBD1 matching over 9 bases. The CDR3 sequence is 14 residues long. Germline V CDR1 and CDR2: SQVTM, ANQGSEA. Trimming took 3 bases from V and 4 from J; bases not matched to a gene: 6. The CDR3, as DNA: TGCAGCGTTGACCCACAGGGGGCGGGCTATGGCTACACCTTC. It codes for CSVDPQGAGYGYTF.

The chain uses TRBV6-1 and TRBJ1-2, with D perhaps TRBD1 (6 bases). There are 12 residues in the CDR3. Germline CDR1 reads MNHNS; CDR2 reads SASEGT. Trimming took 5 bases from V and 5 from J, leaving 9 bases between them. The CDR3 loop is CASSKQGYGYTF. CDR3 nucleotide sequence: TGTGCCAGCAGTAAGCAGGGGTATGGCTACACCTTC.